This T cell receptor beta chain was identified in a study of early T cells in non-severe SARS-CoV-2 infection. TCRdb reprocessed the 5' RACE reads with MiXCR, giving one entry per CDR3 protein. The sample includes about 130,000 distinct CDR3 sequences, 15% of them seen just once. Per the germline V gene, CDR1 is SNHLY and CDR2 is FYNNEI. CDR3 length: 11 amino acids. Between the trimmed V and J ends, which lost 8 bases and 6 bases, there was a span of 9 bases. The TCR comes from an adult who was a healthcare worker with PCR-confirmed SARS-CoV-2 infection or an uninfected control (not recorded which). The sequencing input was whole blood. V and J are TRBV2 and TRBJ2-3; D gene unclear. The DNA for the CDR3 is TGTGCCAGCGAACGAGACGATACGCAGTATTTT. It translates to CASERDDTQYF.